The sequence of this T cell receptor beta chain was determined in a study of T cell changes during pregnancy in multiple sclerosis. The CDR3 runs 15 residues. CDR1 SGHTA and CDR2 FQGNSA come from the germline V gene. Trimming cost V 6 bases and J 2 bases, with 15 bases left between them. Sequencing was performed with immunoSEQ multiplex PCR; in TCRdb, only in-frame clones are kept and a portion is missing. The table records about 130,000 clones, less than 97% of them present only once. V usage is TRBV7-2 and J usage is TRBJ2-3; D might be TRBD1 (5 bases). Source: peripheral blood, taken after pregnancy. This receptor was taken from a female donor with multiple sclerosis, enrolled in a pregnancy study. The CDR3 sequence is CASSWSRGNTDTQYF. The CDR3, as DNA: TGTGCCAGCAGTTGGTCTAGGGGAAACACAGATACGCAGTATTTT.